Listed here are 13 T cell receptor beta chains from one sample, sequenced in a study of identifying expanded T cells in peripheral blood (dated by TCRdb to about 2019). Library preparation was by the immunoSEQ multiplex PCR assay. In its TCRdb copy, this immuneACCESS table keeps in-frame sequences only and misses some clones. Where compared with another copy, unresolved V genes explain less than half of these, and the others have no known cause. The sample table lists about 130,000 clones, 86% of them with a count of one. The ten most abundant clones make up less than 10% of the sample. The sample taken for sequencing was blood. These receptors were collected from a person between 18 and 75 years old in good health.

The gene calls are TRBV11-2 and TRBJ1-5; no definite D call. Deletions cut 5 bases from V and 2 bases from J, with 13 bases between. This CDR3 comprises 15 residues. CDR1 and CDR2 (germline): SGHAT, FQNNGV. The CDR3, as DNA: TGTGCCAGCAGCCCCTCGTATGGCGGCAATCAGCCCCAGCATTTT. Translated, it gives CASSPSYGGNQPQHF.

This clone came up a few times. CDR3 loop: CASRQQAGGGTEAFF. Written as DNA, the CDR3 is TGTGCCAGCAGACAACAGGCCGGGGGAGGCACTGAAGCTTTCTTT. The chain combines TRBV7-9 with TRBJ1-1; TRBD1 might be the D (5 bases). Germline V CDR1 and CDR2: SEHNR, FQNEAQ (reference sequence). V was shortened by 6 bases and J by 4 bases, with 18 bases between the two germline ends. This CDR3 is 15 amino acids long.

The V call is TRBV6-5, the J call TRBJ2-7, with D uncertain. Germline lookup yields CDR1 MNHEY and CDR2 SVGAGI. V was clipped by 2 bases and J by 3 bases, with 8 bases between them. The CDR3 is made up of 13 amino acids. The DNA of the CDR3 is TGTGCCAGCAGTTACCTCCCTAGCTACGAGCAGTACTTC. As protein: CASSYLPSYEQYF.

The chain couples TRBV7-8 to TRBJ1-2; D ambiguous. Trimming left V 1 base short and J 7 bases short, with 10 bases between. This CDR3 has 13 residues. From germline, CDR1 is SGHVS and CDR2 FQNEAQ. CDR3 in amino acids: CASSLVGVRGYTF. The CDR3 region has the DNA TGTGCCAGCAGCTTAGTGGGAGTTCGTGGCTACACCTTC.

The chain uses TRBV5-4 and TRBJ2-3; 9 bases line up with TRBD2. Losses at the gene ends were 5 bases for V and 2 bases for J; bases not matched to a gene: 9. The CDR3 totals 16 residues. The germline CDR1 and CDR2 sequences are SGHNT and YYREEE (reference sequence). Here the CDR3 reads CASSWDPSGATDTQYF. The CDR3 DNA reads as TGTGCCAGCAGTTGGGACCCTAGCGGGGCCACAGATACGCAGTATTTT. The variable domain in full, with the rest retrieved from reference TRBV5-4 and TRBJ2-3, is ETGVTQSPTHLIKTRGQQVTLRCSSQSGHNTVSWYQQALGQGPQFIFQYYREEENGRGNFPPRFSGLQFPNYSSELNVNALELDDSALYLCASSWDPSGATDTQYFGPGTRLTVL.

This clone was detected once. J is TRBJ1-2 and V is TRBV7-3; TRBD1 matches 10 bases. This CDR3 contains 16 residues. V was clipped by 2 bases and J by 6 bases; unmatched bases: 9. The germline V gene encodes CDR1 SGHTA and CDR2 FQGTGA. CDR3 region: CASSLLGTGDDDGYTF. For the CDR3, the DNA is TGTGCCAGCAGCTTACTGGGGACAGGGGATGACGATGGCTACACCTTC.

This chain uses TRBV5-5 with TRBJ2-6, with D hard to call. The CDR3 consists of 13 residues. Trimming took 1 base from V and 5 from J, leaving 4 bases between them. Germline V gene sequence: CDR1 SGHKS, CDR2 YYEKEE (reference sequence). The CDR3 loop reads CASSLNWANVLTF. CDR3 coding DNA: TGTGCCAGCAGCTTGAACTGGGCCAACGTCCTGACTTTC.

This chain uses TRBV14 with TRBJ1-1; TRBD1 might be the D (6 bases). CDR1 is SGHDN and CDR2 is FVKESK in the germline V gene. The V end lost 4 bases, the J end lost 8 bases, and 17 bases lay between the germline ends. CDR3 length equals 14 residues. The CDR3 sequence is CASSRTLTGTEAFF. In nucleotides, the CDR3 is TGTGCCAGCAGCCGAACTTTAACAGGGACGGAAGCTTTCTTT. The variable domain in full, completed from reference TRBV14 and TRBJ1-1, reads EAGVTQFPSHSVIEKGQTVTLRCDPISGHDNLYWYRRVMGKEIKFLLHFVKESKQDESGMPNNRFLAERTGGTYSTLKVQPAELEDSGVYFCASSRTLTGTEAFFGQGTRLTVV.

This chain joins TRBV2 and TRBJ1-5, with TRBD1 as a possible D gene (6 bases). CDR1 and CDR2 (germline): SNHLY, FYNNEI. V dropped 7 bases and J dropped 0 bases, with 13 bases sitting between them. The length of the CDR3 is 15 residues. CDR3 region: CASKLQGGSNQPQHF. The CDR3, as DNA: TGTGCCAGCAAGCTACAGGGTGGTAGCAATCAGCCCCAGCATTTT.

This chain joins TRBV6-6 and TRBJ1-2; D not resolved. V was shortened by 4 bases and J by 1 base, with 10 bases between the two germline ends. This CDR3 is built from 14 residues. Germline values: CDR1 MNHNY, CDR2 SVGAGI (reference sequence). This chain's CDR3 is CASSLRDNNYGYTF. The CDR3 nucleotides are TGTGCCAGCAGTTTGAGAGATAATAACTATGGCTACACCTTC.

This clone was seen just once. V gene TRBV7-9 combines with J gene TRBJ2-7, with no clear D. V lost 0 bases and J lost 3, with 9 bases in between. The CDR3 is made up of 14 amino acids. CDR1 is SEHNR and CDR2 is FQNEAQ in the germline V gene (reference sequence). The CDR3 bases are TGTGCCAGCAGCTTAGCTGGGGTCATCTACGAGCAGTACTTC. Its protein product is CASSLAGVIYEQYF.

V and J are TRBV12-5 and TRBJ2-2; D might be TRBD1 or TRBD2, each matching 7 bases. Germline lookup yields CDR1 LGHNT and CDR2 FRNRAP. V lost 2 bases, J lost 6 bases, and 13 bases lay in between. This CDR3 has 15 residues. CDR3 bases: TGTGCTAGTGGTTTGAATGCAGGGGGGGCCGGGGAGCTGTTTTTT. Translation gives CASGLNAGGAGELFF.

The CDR3 region is CASSPNAGADEQYF. The CDR3 DNA reads as TGTGCCAGCAGCCCCAACGCGGGCGCCGACGAGCAGTACTTC. The J gene is TRBJ2-7, the V gene TRBV11-3; weak D call: TRBD2 (5 bases). The germline V gene has CDR1 SGHNT and CDR2 YENEEA. V gave up 5 bases and J gave up 5 bases, with 16 bases separating them. This CDR3 is built from 14 residues.